What follows are 25 T cell receptor beta chains derived from one specimen sequenced in a study of blood T cell repertoires in COVID-19. The method was immunoSEQ multiplex PCR; TCRdb's version includes in-frame clones alone and lacks a portion of them. The table lists over 200,000 clones, about 85% of them singletons, with 9.5% to 15% in the top ten. The sample was peripheral blood. These TCRs come from a woman aged 18-30 years who had recovered from COVID-19.

CDR3 sequence reads: CASRRAPGGAYEQYF. The CDR3 DNA sequence: TGTGCCAGTAGAAGGGCGCCCGGGGGAGCCTACGAGCAGTACTTC. V is TRBV19 and J is TRBJ2-7; weak D call: TRBD2 (6 bases). The CDR3 length is 15 residues. The germline V gene has CDR1 LNHDA and CDR2 SQIVND (reference sequence). The V end lost 6 bases, the J end lost 2 bases, and 17 bases lay between the germline ends.

This rearrangement joins TRBV5-6 to TRBJ2-5, with TRBD2 matching 10 bases. The V and J ends lost 1 base and 4 bases, in that order; junction bases with no gene match: 7. The CDR3 loop spans 16 amino acids. Germline loops: CDR1 SGHDT, CDR2 YYEEEE. DNA for the CDR3: TGTGCCAGCAGCTTGCCTAGCGGGAGAAGGGGAGAGACCCAGTACTTC. Translated: CASSLPSGRRGETQYF.

This chain links TRBV14 with TRBJ2-4; a weak D match, TRBD2 (5 bases). V dropped 1 base and J dropped 9 bases, with 13 bases sitting between them. CDR3 length: 14 amino acids. Per the germline V gene, CDR1 is SGHDN and CDR2 is FVKESK. The CDR3 sequence is CASSQVASIGIQYF. The CDR3 DNA is TGTGCCAGCAGCCAAGTGGCTAGCATCGGCATTCAGTACTTC. Filled out from reference TRBV14 and TRBJ2-4, the complete variable domain reads EAGVTQFPSHSVIEKGQTVTLRCDPISGHDNLYWYRRVMGKEIKFLLHFVKESKQDESGMPNNRFLAERTGGTYSTLKVQPAELEDSGVYFCASSQVASIGIQYFGAGTRLSVL.

The gene calls are TRBV3-1 (or the pseudogene TRBV3-2) and TRBJ1-6; 9 bases agree with TRBD1. The V and J ends lost 1 base and 5 bases, in that order; junction bases with no gene match: 3. The CDR3 spans 16 residues. Germline V gene data show CDR1 as LGHDT and CDR2 as YNNKEL (reference sequence). The CDR3 coding sequence is TGTGCCAGCAGCCAAGCTACAGGGGGCAATAATTCACCCCTCCACTTT. The encoded protein is CASSQATGGNNSPLHF.

The V gene is TRBV2, the J gene TRBJ1-1; 8 bases agree with TRBD1. V lost 0 bases and J lost 0; bases outside the gene matches: 6. This CDR3 contains 17 residues. The germline CDR1 and CDR2 sequences are SNHLY and FYNNEI. Written as DNA, the CDR3 is TGTGCCAGCAGTGAAGCCGGAAACAGGGGGATGAACACTGAAGCTTTCTTT. This sequence encodes CASSEAGNRGMNTEAFF.

The chain links TRBV30 to TRBJ1-5; D may be TRBD1 (5 bases). Trimming stripped 2 bases from V and 3 bases from J, with 11 bases between. The CDR3 consists of 14 residues. Germline CDR1 is GTSNPN and CDR2 is SVGIG (reference sequence). Here the CDR3 reads CAWSLTTANQPQHF. The DNA for the CDR3 is TGTGCCTGGAGTTTAACGACAGCCAATCAGCCCCAGCATTTT.

The chain joins TRBV27 to TRBJ1-2, with a tentative D call TRBD1 (6 bases). V was cut by 5 bases and J by 0 bases, with 13 bases left in between. There are 15 residues in the CDR3. Looked up from germline, CDR1 is MNHEY and CDR2 is SMNVEV (reference sequence). CDR3 sequence: CASSLHRDSNYGYTF. In nucleotides, the CDR3 is TGTGCCAGCAGTCTCCACAGGGATTCTAACTATGGCTACACCTTC.

The chain employs TRBV27 and TRBJ2-7, with 9 bases matching TRBD2. Germline CDR1 MNHEY, CDR2 SMNVEV (reference sequence). This CDR3 comprises 14 residues. Trimming took 8 bases from V and 3 from J; bases not matched to a gene: 8. The CDR3 here is CASGLSGSGYEQYF. CDR3 bases: TGTGCCAGCGGACTTAGCGGGAGTGGCTACGAGCAGTACTTC.

The chain uses TRBV10-3 and TRBJ2-3; 7 nucleotides align to TRBD1. Germline CDR1 reads ENHRY; CDR2 reads SYGVKD. Losses at the gene ends were 4 bases for V and 3 bases for J; bases not matched to a gene: 13. There are 17 residues in the CDR3. The CDR3, as DNA: TGTGCCATCAGTGTGACAGGGTCGAAAAGTAAGACAGATACGCAGTATTTT. Protein: CAISVTGSKSKTDTQYF.

The J gene is TRBJ2-7, the V gene TRBV3-1 (or the pseudogene TRBV3-2), with D possibly matching TRBD1 (6 bases). Germline V CDR1 and CDR2: LGHDT, YNNKEL (reference sequence). Trimming shortened V by 7 bases and J by 2 bases, and 15 bases separated the two germline ends. This CDR3 has 14 residues. CDR3 sequence: CASKIQGRTYEQYF. The CDR3 DNA reads as TGTGCCAGCAAGATACAGGGTAGGACCTACGAGCAGTACTTC.

The chain links TRBV20-1 to TRBJ1-2; a weak D match, TRBD1 (6 bases). CDR3 length equals 13 residues. Germline lookup yields CDR1 DFQATT and CDR2 SNEGSKA (reference sequence). The V end lost 3 bases, the J end lost 5 bases, and 13 bases lay between the germline ends. As DNA, the CDR3 is TGCAGTGCTAGTACAGGGTCGGGATATGGCTACACCTTC. Its protein product is CSASTGSGYGYTF.

The rearrangement joins TRBV5-5 to TRBJ1-6; the D gene is possibly TRBD1 (5 bases). Trimming took off 3 bases at V and 7 bases at J, with 11 bases between the two ends. This CDR3 spans 14 amino acids. Germline V gives CDR1 SGHKS, CDR2 YYEKEE (reference sequence). The CDR3 DNA follows: TGTGCCAGCAGCTCGGGACTCCCGAATTCACCCCTCCACTTT. It translates to CASSSGLPNSPLHF.

This clone was picked up a small number of times. The rearrangement uses TRBV6-5 and TRBJ1-1, with D hard to call. Trimming shortened V by 2 bases and J by 2 bases, and 9 bases separated the two germline ends. Germline V CDR1 and CDR2: MNHEY, SVGAGI. This CDR3 region has 14 residues. The CDR3 sequence: CASSYRGYNTEAFF. CDR3 nucleotide sequence: TGTGCCAGCAGTTACCGAGGATACAACACTGAAGCTTTCTTT.

The rearrangement uses TRBV30 and TRBJ1-5; 7 nucleotides align to TRBD1. V dropped 2 bases and J dropped 7; count of bases not matched to a gene: 5. Germline lookup yields CDR1 GTSNPN and CDR2 SVGIG (reference sequence). The CDR3 contains 13 residues. The CDR3 protein is CAWSRQGKQPQHF. CDR3 bases: TGTGCCTGGAGTCGACAGGGAAAGCAGCCCCAGCATTTT.

The chain employs TRBV10-2 and TRBJ2-7; the match to TRBD2 covers 10 bases. The CDR3 runs 15 residues. The V gene's germline CDR1 is WSHSY and CDR2 SAAADI. Trimming removed 5 bases from V and 6 bases from J; junction bases left unmatched: 10. CDR3 DNA: TGCGCCAGCAGTCTGAGCGGGAGGGCCTTGGTCGAGCAGTACTTC. It translates to CASSLSGRALVEQYF.

This chain uses TRBV19 with TRBJ2-2; a possible D gene is TRBD2 (5 bases). This CDR3 comprises 13 residues. CDR1 and CDR2 (germline): LNHDA, SQIVND (reference sequence). The germline V and J ends were trimmed by 2 bases and 8 bases, with 9 bases remaining between them. CDR3 sequence: CASSISTSGELFF. The DNA of the CDR3 is TGTGCCAGTAGTATAAGCACTAGTGGGGAGCTGTTTTTT.

The chain uses TRBV6-5 and TRBJ2-7; no clear D. This CDR3 comprises 14 residues. Per the germline V gene, CDR1 is MNHEY and CDR2 is SVGAGI. Trimming removed 6 bases at V and 0 bases at J, with 12 bases between. The CDR3 region has the DNA TGTGCCAGCAGCCCCCGAAGAGGCTCCTACGAGCAGTACTTC. As protein: CASSPRRGSYEQYF.

The CDR3 nucleotides read TGTGCCAGCAGCTGGGACAGGTCGTTGACTGAAGCTTTCTTT. This codes for CASSWDRSLTEAFF. The gene calls are TRBV11-2 and TRBJ1-1; 8 nucleotides agree with TRBD1. After removal of 4 bases from V and 5 bases from J, the junction contained 6 bases not matched to a gene. CDR1 SGHAT and CDR2 FQNNGV come from the germline V gene. This CDR3 is 14 amino acids long.

This clone was seen only once. The chain couples TRBV7-2 to TRBJ2-3; 8 bases line up with TRBD1. Germline assignment: CDR1 SGHTA and CDR2 FQGNSA. CDR3 length: 17 amino acids. Germline trimming cut 7 bases from V and 0 bases from J; bases unmatched to any gene: 12. CDR3 amino acids: CASKQTGAPFSTDTQYF. The CDR3 nucleotides read TGTGCCAGCAAGCAGACAGGGGCACCGTTTAGCACAGATACGCAGTATTTT.

The rearrangement links TRBV27 to TRBJ1-1, with 10 positions matching TRBD1. J gave up 4 bases and V 0 bases, and 2 bases lay outside the gene matches. From germline, CDR1 is MNHEY and CDR2 SMNVEV (reference sequence). This CDR3 is built from 15 residues. The CDR3 reads CASSLSRTGGTEAFF. The CDR3 DNA reads as TGTGCCAGCAGTTTATCGAGGACAGGGGGCACTGAAGCTTTCTTT.

The chain recombines TRBV6-6 with TRBJ1-5, with 9 bases aligning to TRBD1. The junction had 2 bases not matched to a gene; V was cut back by 2 bases and J by 3 bases. Germline V gene lookup returns CDR1 MNHNY and CDR2 SVGAGI (reference sequence). The CDR3 spans 15 residues. In DNA, the CDR3 is TGTGCCAGCAGTTACGGGACAGGGTACAATCAGCCCCAGCATTTT. It encodes CASSYGTGYNQPQHF.

This clone has only a few counts. V is TRBV20-1 and J is TRBJ1-5; D is undetermined. V shed 4 bases and J shed 7 bases, with 8 bases lying between them. This CDR3 spans 11 amino acids. Germline V gene lookup returns CDR1 DFQATT and CDR2 SNEGSKA (reference sequence). CDR3 nucleotides: TGCAGTGCTACGTCCGGGCAGCCCCAGCATTTT. It specifies CSATSGQPQHF.

The rearrangement links TRBV25-1 to TRBJ1-4; tentatively, D is TRBD1 (5 bases). Germline values: CDR1 MGHDK, CDR2 SYGVNS. V lost 3 bases to trimming and J lost 8 bases, with 16 bases between them. The length of the CDR3 is 15 residues. CDR3 region: CASSEFGGEKEKLFF. Here the CDR3 DNA reads TGTGCCAGCAGTGAGTTCGGAGGGGAGAAGGAAAAACTGTTTTTT.

V is TRBV10-3 and J is TRBJ2-1; 7 nucleotides line up with TRBD1. This CDR3 has 14 residues. V was clipped by 6 bases and J by 9 bases; unmatched bases: 11. Germline loops: CDR1 ENHRY, CDR2 SYGVKD. The CDR3 protein is CAIRRQGDEGEQFF. CDR3 nucleotide sequence: TGTGCCATCAGACGACAGGGTGATGAGGGTGAGCAGTTCTTC.

The CDR3 DNA follows: TGTGCCAGCGCCTCCCCGGACAGGGGAGGGTACGAGCAGTACTTC. Its protein product is CASASPDRGGYEQYF. The chain uses TRBV7-6 and TRBJ2-7; 9 bases fit TRBD1. Germline V gene sequence: CDR1 SGHVS, CDR2 FNYEAQ. The CDR3 extends over 15 amino acids. The V and J ends lost 8 bases and 4 bases, in that order; junction bases with no gene match: 12.